The rows below give T cell receptor beta chains drawn from one sample of a study of T-cell memory formation after mild COVID-19. From the 5' RACE reads, TCRdb called clonotypes with MiXCR, one entry per CDR3 protein. The top ten clones hold roughly 21% of a sample with roughly 400,000 distinct CDR3 sequences, about a sixth of them seen once. What was sequenced was PBMCs or a T cell subset sorted from them (not recorded which). The receptors shown here come from a man between 18 and 29 years old who had mild COVID-19 (a few samples of this study predate the infection). Cell type and time point are not known. CDR3s include the opening cysteine and the closing phenylalanine or tryptophan. The order of the fields is V gene, CDR3 protein.

TRBV19	CASRTDARGRRQGNQPQHF
TRBV11-1	CASSLFGTVRGDEQFF
TRBV20-1	CSARPGTSGGAGELFF
TRBV7-6	CASSPGLAGAKKTQYF
TRBV29-1	CSVGPGVAGWKTQYF
TRBV3-1	CASSQYKNTQYF
TRBV5-1	CASSFSQGASGYTF
TRBV6-1	CASSTGMGGADTQYF
TRBV12-3/TRBV12-4	CASSPRGFQETQYF
TRBV4-1	CASSQEGSPNYNEQFF
TRBV9	CASSVGDPGRTDTQYF
TRBV2	CAKAAGDRLPYEQYF
TRBV14	CASSQDTAYNEQFF
TRBV20-1	CSAGELAQINEQFF
TRBV6-5	CASSFDRTGSINEQFF
TRBV5-1	CASSLIGGNTEAFF
TRBV7-2	CASSLVGVGFNTGELFF
TRBV20-1	CSARDLGRYYEQYF
TRBV5-6	CASSLANAGKVF
TRBV10-1	CASSPGPSSGNTIYF
TRBV7-9	CASSFTDSNQPQHF
TRBV7-7	CASSPRSSAGAGYNEQFF
TRBV7-6	CASSDRGRADTQYF
TRBV6-5	CASSYSRPDYEQYF
TRBV7-9	CASSPTTSGSYEQYF
TRBV28	CASSSAGPHGEQFF
TRBV7-9	CASSLNPVYEQYF
TRBV6-5	CASSYSTGREKLFF
TRBV12-3/TRBV12-4	CASRFQRGLEGEQFF
TRBV9	CASSVTLAGVLNEQFF
TRBV4-1	CASSHGTGDMGYEQYF
TRBV7-9	CASSLALAYNEQFF
TRBV28	CASSTGDIQPQHF
TRBV13	CASSPGAVGSTSDEQYF
TRBV4-1	CASSRTGTGVDEQYF
TRBV7-7	CASSSSGRTDTQYF
TRBV6-4	CASSEDTYNEQFF
TRBV28	CASSLGDRNSNQPQHF
TRBV7-8	CASSRGTARETQYF
TRBV7-9	CASSPRGNTDTQYF
TRBV9	CASSVSLNTEAFF
TRBV5-6	CASSGDWQETQYF
TRBV21-1	CASSISWADEQFF
TRBV5-1	CASSSRALKETQYF
TRBV20-1	CSAHSGGSSYNEQFF
TRBV5-1	CASSLQGDLTDTQYF
TRBV6-5	CASSYSSRIVDRGRKKTEAFF
TRBV29-1	CSSGAGPSSYNEQFF
TRBV20-1	CSALGGGARTEQYF